The 4 T cell receptor beta chains listed next were all sequenced from one sample in a study of T cells in Graves' hyperthyroidism and ophthalmopathy. Template material for amplifying TCR beta CDR3 regions consisted of RNA transcripts. First-round RT-PCR of the TCR CDR3 relied on the HTBI primer set. TCRdb used MiXCR to reprocess the multiplex PCR reads, holding one entry per CDR3 protein. The sample has 600,000 to 750,000 distinct CDR3 sequences, roughly 17% seen once. Sample: blood. The receptor set was obtained from a man aged 50 to 59 with Graves' hyperthyroidism.

This clonotype was detected ten times or more. The chain recombines TRBV11-2 with TRBJ2-1; 7 bases match TRBD2. The CDR3 has 17 amino acids. The trim removed 5 bases at V and 2 bases at J, leaving 12 bases unmatched. Germline V gene sequence: CDR1 SGHAT, CDR2 FQNNGV. The CDR3, as DNA: TGTGCCAGCAGCATCAGCTCTAGCGGATTAACCTACAATGAGCAGTTCTTC. Amino acids: CASSISSSGLTYNEQFF.

This clonotype was seen ten or more times. The CDR3 here is CASSQVADPNTEAFF. The CDR3 nucleotides read TGTGCCAGCAGCCAAGTAGCAGACCCGAACACTGAAGCTTTCTTT. The chain has TRBV3-1 and TRBJ1-1; D uncertain. Trimming pared 1 base from V and 1 base from J, leaving 10 bases between. The CDR3 spans 15 residues. Germline CDR1 LGHDT, CDR2 YNNKEL (reference sequence). Complete variable domain (other parts from reference TRBV3-1 and TRBJ1-1): DTAVSQTPKYLVTQMGNDKSIKCEQNLGHDTMYWYKQDSKKFLKIMFSYNNKELIINETVPNRFSPKSPDKAHLNLHINSLELGDSAVYFCASSQVADPNTEAFFGQGTRLTVV.

This sequence joins TRBV12-3 or TRBV12-4 and TRBJ1-5, with D hard to call. The CDR3 has 15 amino acids. The V gene lost 2 bases and the J gene lost 6 bases, with 14 bases spanning the gap. The CDR3 DNA sequence: TGTGCCAGCAGTTTATTAGGTCTGGGCGGTCAGCCCCAGCATTTT. This sequence encodes CASSLLGLGGQPQHF.

In its sample, this clonotype was seen a few times. The chain joins TRBV11-2 to TRBJ2-7; 14 bases are a match to TRBD2. The CDR3 contains 17 residues. J was trimmed by 4 bases and V by 6 bases; bases with no gene match: 11. Germline V lookup: CDR1 SGHAT, CDR2 FQNNGV. CDR3 amino acids: CASRKPGLAGEKYEQYF. As DNA, the CDR3 is TGTGCCAGCAGGAAACCGGGACTAGCGGGAGAAAAGTACGAGCAGTACTTC.